This T cell receptor (beta chain) came from a study of T cell responses to AZD1222 COVID-19 vaccine. For the study at large: Investigators merged groups given second doses at roughly 4 or roughly 12 weeks. Study results and limitations: Clonal diversity was possibly underestimated, and white British individuals and females predominated among donors. Baseline serostatus was positive in only a handful of AZD1222 recipients.

Method: immunoSEQ multiplex PCR; TCRdb's copy keeps in-frame clones and lacks some. The repertoire includes over 120,000 clones, over 85% of them detected once, and 5.1% sits in the top ten. The CDR3 is 14 residues long. The germline V gene has CDR1 SGHRS and CDR2 YFSETQ. Trimming took 4 bases from V and 4 from J; bases not matched to a gene: 5. About this clone itself: What it recognizes is unknown.

The V call is TRBV5-1, the J call TRBJ1-2, with TRBD1 matching 9 bases. The material sequenced was peripheral blood, taken on day 0 of AZD1222 vaccination. The receptor was isolated from an adult in good health. Here the CDR3 DNA reads TGCGCCAGCAGCCAGGACAGGGGAAGCTATGGCTACACCTTC. This encodes CASSQDRGSYGYTF. The full variable domain, in which reference TRBV5-1 and TRBJ1-2 provide the parts outside the CDR3, is KAGVTQTPRYLIKTRGQQVTLSCSPISGHRSVSWYQQTPGQGLQFLFEYFSETQRNKGNFPGRFSGRQFSNSRSEMNVSTLELGDSALYLCASSQDRGSYGYTFGSGTRLTVV.